This T cell receptor beta chain was recorded in a study of pediatric ulcerative colitis. The protocol was immunoSEQ multiplex PCR, while the TCRdb copy is restricted to in-frame clones and leaves out a portion. This table has over 15,000 clones, over 65% appearing once. Whole-study results and caveats: Blood-rectal clonal overlap within each person was significantly higher in ulcerative colitis patients than controls. A couple of patients' blood samples yielded substantially fewer templates.

The ends were cut back, 6 bases at V and 5 bases at J, with 19 bases in the middle. This CDR3 comprises 15 residues. The germline V gene has CDR1 MNHNS and CDR2 SASEGT. Comments on this clone: Its antigen is undetermined.

Rectal tissue came from one to two pinch biopsies taken at colonoscopy. This chain connects TRBV6-1 to TRBJ1-1; a possible D gene is TRBD1 (5 bases). Material for sequencing was gut tissue. The receptor's source is a boy under 18 with moderate ulcerative colitis. The DNA for the CDR3 is TGTGCCAGCAGGGCCCCGTTGGGGGATAGGACTGAAGCTTTCTTT. Translating gives CASRAPLGDRTEAFF.